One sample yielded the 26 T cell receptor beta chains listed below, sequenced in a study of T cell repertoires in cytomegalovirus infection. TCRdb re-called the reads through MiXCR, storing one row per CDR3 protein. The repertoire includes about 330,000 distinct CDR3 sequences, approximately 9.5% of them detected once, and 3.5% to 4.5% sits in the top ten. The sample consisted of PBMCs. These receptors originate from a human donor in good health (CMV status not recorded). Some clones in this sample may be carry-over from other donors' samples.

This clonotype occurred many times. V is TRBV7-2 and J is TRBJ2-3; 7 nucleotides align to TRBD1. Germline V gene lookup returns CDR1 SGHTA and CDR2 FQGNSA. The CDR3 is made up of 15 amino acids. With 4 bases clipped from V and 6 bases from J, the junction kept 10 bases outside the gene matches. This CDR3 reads CASSSAVTGVDTQYF. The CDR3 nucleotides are TGTGCCAGCAGCTCTGCCGTCACAGGGGTCGATACGCAGTATTTT.

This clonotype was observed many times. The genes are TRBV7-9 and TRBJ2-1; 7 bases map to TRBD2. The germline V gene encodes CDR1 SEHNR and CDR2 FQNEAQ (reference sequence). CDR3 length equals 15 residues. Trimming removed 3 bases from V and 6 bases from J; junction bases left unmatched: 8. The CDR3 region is CASSFVREWVNEQFF. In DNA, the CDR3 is TGTGCCAGCAGCTTTGTGCGGGAGTGGGTCAATGAGCAGTTCTTC.

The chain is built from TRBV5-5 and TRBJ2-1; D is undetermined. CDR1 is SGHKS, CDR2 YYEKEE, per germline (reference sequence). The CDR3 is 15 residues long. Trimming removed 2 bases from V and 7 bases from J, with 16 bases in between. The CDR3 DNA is TGTGCCAGCAGCTTAGGTATATCCCAGAAAAATGAGCAGTTCTTC. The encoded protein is CASSLGISQKNEQFF.

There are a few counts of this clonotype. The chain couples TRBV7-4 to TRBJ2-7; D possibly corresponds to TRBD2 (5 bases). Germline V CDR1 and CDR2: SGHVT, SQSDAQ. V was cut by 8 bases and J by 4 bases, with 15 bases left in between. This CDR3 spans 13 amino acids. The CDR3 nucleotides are TGTGCCAGCGGTAGCGCGTTTAGGTACGAGCAGTACTTC. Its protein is CASGSAFRYEQYF.

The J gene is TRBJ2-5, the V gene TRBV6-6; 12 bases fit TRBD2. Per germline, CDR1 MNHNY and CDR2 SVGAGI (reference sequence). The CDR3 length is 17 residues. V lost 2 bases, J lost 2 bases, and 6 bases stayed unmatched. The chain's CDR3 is CASSYPTSGSNQETQYF. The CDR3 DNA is TGTGCCAGCAGTTACCCGACTAGCGGGAGCAATCAAGAGACCCAGTACTTC.

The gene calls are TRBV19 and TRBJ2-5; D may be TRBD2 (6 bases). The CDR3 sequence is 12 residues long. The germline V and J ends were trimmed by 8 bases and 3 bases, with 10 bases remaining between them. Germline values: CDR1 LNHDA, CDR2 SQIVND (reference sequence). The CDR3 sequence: CASQRGKETQYF. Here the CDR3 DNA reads TGTGCCAGTCAACGGGGGAAAGAGACCCAGTACTTC.

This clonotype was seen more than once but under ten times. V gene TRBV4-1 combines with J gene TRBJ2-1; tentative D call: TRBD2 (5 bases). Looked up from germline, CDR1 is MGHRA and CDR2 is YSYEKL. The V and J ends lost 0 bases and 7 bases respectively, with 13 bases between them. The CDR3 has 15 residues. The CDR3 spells CASSQDKAAPNEQFF. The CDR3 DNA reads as TGCGCCAGCAGCCAAGATAAAGCGGCGCCGAATGAGCAGTTCTTC.

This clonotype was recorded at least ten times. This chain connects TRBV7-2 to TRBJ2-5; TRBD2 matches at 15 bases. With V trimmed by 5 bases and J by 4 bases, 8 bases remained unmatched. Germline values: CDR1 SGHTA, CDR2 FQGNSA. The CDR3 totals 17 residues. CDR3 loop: CASSPPGTSGGRETQYF. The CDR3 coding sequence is TGTGCCAGCAGCCCACCCGGGACTAGCGGGGGGAGAGAGACCCAGTACTTC.

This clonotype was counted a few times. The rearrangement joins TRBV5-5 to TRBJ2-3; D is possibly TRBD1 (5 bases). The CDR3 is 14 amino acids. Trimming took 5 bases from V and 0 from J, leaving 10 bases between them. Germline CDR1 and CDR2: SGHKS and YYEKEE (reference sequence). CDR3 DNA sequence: TGTGCCAGCAGGAGACAGACTAGCACAGATACGCAGTATTTT. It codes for CASRRQTSTDTQYF.

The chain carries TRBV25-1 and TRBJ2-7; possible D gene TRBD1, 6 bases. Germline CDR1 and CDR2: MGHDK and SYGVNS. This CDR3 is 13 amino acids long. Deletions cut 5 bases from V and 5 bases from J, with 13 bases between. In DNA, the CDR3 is TGTGCCAGCAGTTTCACAGGGCTCCACGAGCAGTACTTC. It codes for CASSFTGLHEQYF.

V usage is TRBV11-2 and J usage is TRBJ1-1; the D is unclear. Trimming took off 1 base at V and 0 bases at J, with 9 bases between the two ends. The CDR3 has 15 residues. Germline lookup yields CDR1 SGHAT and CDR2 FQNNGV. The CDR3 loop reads CASSLAGRLNTEAFF. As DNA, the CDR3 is TGTGCCAGCAGCTTAGCCGGGAGGTTGAACACTGAAGCTTTCTTT.

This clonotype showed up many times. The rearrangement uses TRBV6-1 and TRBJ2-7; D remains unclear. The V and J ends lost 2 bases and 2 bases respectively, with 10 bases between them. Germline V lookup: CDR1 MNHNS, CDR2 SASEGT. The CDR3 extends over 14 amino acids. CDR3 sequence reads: CASSERDGPYEQYF. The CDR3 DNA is TGTGCCAGCAGTGAAAGGGATGGGCCCTACGAGCAGTACTTC.

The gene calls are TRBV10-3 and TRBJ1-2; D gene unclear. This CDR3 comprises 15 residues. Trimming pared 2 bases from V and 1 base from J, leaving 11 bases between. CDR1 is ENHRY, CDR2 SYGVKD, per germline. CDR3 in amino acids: CAISEAGTNNYGYTF. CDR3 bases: TGTGCCATCAGTGAGGCGGGTACCAATAACTATGGCTACACCTTC.

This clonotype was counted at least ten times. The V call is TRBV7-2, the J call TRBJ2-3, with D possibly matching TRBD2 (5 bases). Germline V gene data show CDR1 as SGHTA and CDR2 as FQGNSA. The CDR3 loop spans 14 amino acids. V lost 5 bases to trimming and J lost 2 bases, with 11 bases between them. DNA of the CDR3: TGTGCCAGCAGCCCTACTAGAAACACAGATACGCAGTATTTT. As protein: CASSPTRNTDTQYF.

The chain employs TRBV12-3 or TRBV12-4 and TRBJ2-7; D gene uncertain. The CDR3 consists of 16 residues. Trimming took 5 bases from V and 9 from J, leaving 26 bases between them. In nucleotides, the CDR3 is TGTGCCAGCAGTCCCGATACTACAGCATTATTACGAGCGCAGTACTTC. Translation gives CASSPDTTALLRAQYF.

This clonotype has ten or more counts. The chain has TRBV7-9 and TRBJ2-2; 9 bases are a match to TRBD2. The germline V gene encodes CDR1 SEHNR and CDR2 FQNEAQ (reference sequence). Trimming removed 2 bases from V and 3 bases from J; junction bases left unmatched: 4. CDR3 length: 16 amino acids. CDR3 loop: CASSLKGLADTGELFF. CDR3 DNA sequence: TGTGCCAGCAGCTTAAAGGGACTAGCCGACACCGGGGAGCTGTTTTTT.

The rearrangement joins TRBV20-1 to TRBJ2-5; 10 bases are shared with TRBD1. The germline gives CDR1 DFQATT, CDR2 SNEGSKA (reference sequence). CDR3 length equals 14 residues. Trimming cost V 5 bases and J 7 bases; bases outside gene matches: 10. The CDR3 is CSAGAGTGVRTQYF. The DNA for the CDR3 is TGCAGTGCTGGGGCGGGGACAGGGGTTCGGACCCAGTACTTC.

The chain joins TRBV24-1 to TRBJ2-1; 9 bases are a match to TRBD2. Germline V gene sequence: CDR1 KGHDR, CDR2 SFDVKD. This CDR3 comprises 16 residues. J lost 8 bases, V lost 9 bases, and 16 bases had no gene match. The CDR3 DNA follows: TGTGCCACCGAGGGGGAGCGGGAGGTAAATCGGGATGAGCAGTTCTTC. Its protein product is CATEGEREVNRDEQFF.

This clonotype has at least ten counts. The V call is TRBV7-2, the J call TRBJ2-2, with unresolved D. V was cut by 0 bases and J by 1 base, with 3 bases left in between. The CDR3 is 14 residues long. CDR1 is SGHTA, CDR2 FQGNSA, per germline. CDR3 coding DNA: TGTGCCAGCAGCTTAGCACAGAACACCGGGGAGCTGTTTTTT. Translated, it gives CASSLAQNTGELFF.

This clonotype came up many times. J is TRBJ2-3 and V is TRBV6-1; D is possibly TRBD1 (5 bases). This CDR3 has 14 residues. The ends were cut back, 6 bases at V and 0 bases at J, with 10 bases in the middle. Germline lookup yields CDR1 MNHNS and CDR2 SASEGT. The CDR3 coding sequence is TGTGCCAGCAGCAGACAGATTAGCACAGATACGCAGTATTTT. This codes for CASSRQISTDTQYF.

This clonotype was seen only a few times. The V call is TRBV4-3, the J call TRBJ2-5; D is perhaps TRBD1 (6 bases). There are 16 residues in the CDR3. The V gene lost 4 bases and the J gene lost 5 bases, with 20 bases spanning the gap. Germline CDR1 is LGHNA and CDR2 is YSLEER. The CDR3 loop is CASSRYITGPQETQYF. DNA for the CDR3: TGCGCCAGCAGCCGATATATCACAGGGCCTCAGGAGACCCAGTACTTC.

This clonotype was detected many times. CDR3 sequence: CASSPGTGAGNTIYF. Written as DNA, the CDR3 is TGTGCCAGCAGCCCCGGGACAGGGGCTGGAAACACCATATATTTT. The rearrangement joins TRBV7-4 to TRBJ1-3; TRBD1 matches at 10 bases. This CDR3 has 15 amino acids. Looked up from germline, CDR1 is SGHVT and CDR2 is SQSDAQ. J gave up 2 bases and V 5 bases, and 3 bases lay outside the gene matches.

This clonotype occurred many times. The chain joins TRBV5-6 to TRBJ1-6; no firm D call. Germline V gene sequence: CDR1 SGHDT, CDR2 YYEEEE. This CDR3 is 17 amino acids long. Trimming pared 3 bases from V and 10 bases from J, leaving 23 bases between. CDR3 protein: CASSSRGNLSKYSPLHF. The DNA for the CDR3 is TGTGCCAGCAGCTCCCGTGGCAACCTTTCAAAATACTCACCCCTCCACTTT.

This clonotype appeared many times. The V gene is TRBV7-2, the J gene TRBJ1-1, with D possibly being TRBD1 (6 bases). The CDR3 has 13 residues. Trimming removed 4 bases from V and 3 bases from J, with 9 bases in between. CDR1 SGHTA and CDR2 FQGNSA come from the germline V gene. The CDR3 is CASSYTGYTEAFF. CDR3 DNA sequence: TGTGCCAGCAGCTACACAGGGTACACTGAAGCTTTCTTT.

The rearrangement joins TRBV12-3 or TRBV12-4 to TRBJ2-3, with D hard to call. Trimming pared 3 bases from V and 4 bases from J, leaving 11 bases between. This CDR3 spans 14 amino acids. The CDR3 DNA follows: TGTGCCAGCAGTTTTATAGGAAGGGCAGATACGCAGTATTTT. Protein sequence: CASSFIGRADTQYF.

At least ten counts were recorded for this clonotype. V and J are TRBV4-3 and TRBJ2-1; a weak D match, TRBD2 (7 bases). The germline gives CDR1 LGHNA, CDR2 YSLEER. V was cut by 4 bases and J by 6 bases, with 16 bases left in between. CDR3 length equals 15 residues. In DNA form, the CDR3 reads TGCGCCAGCAGCCGAGGGGGGGGACAACTCAATGAGCAGTTCTTC. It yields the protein CASSRGGGQLNEQFF.